This T cell receptor (beta chain) was observed in a study of T cell clonotyping in hematopoietic cell transplantation. Study-wide findings and caveats: Pathologically expanded recipient clonotypes increased progressively from day 30 to day 180 as diversity fell.

TCRdb's copy holds only in-frame clones and misses some; the assay was immunoSEQ multiplex PCR. In the table there are over 25,000 clones, around 95% of which are singletons. Trimming cost V 5 bases and J 6 bases; bases outside gene matches: 18. CDR1 is SGHVS, CDR2 FNYEAQ, per germline. The CDR3 has 18 amino acids. To note about this clone: Its specificity is unknown.

The TCR originated in a man aged 50 or older in good health. Some clones in this sample may be carry-over from other donors' samples. This sequence joins TRBV7-6 and TRBJ1-5, with 8 bases that match TRBD1. Sequences were obtained from peripheral blood mononuclear cells. The CDR3 coding sequence is TGTGCCAGCAGCCTACTCCGTTCGGCAGGGGGCATGGCTCAGCCCCAGCATTTT. It yields the protein CASSLLRSAGGMAQPQHF. Supplemented by reference TRBV7-6 and TRBJ1-5, the full variable domain reads GAGVSQSPRYKVTKRGQDVALRCDPISGHVSLYWYRQALGQGPEFLTYFNYEAQQDKSGLPNDRFSAERPEGSISTLTIQRTEQRDSAMYRCASSLLRSAGGMAQPQHFGDGTRLSIL.